The following is a T cell receptor beta chain sequence with its context. This clonotype was seen more than once but under ten times. Its antigen has not been determined. Per-nucleotide qualities are absent, and no much larger clonotype sits a single base away. The library was obtained by 5' RACE. The instrument given in TCRdb is NextSeq 500. In the TCR library protocol, unique molecular identifiers were attached to individual cDNA molecules to correct for PCR bias and sequencing error. Both TCR alpha and beta chains were sequenced, and tight co-correlation was observed between alpha and beta sequence abundances in each sample. In the source study's methods: V gene, J gene and CDR3 annotation of TCR sequences was performed with Decombinator V4. Expanded TCRs were defined as changing significantly between any two time points under a Poisson model with p below 0.0001. Abundances of TCRs were expressed as counts per million after normalisation to the total number of TCRs sequenced in each sample. MAIT TCRs were defined by TRAV1-2 paired with TRAJ12, TRAJ20 or TRAJ33, and iNKT TCRs by TRAV10 paired with TRAJ18. VDJdb, accessed on 1 November 2021, was searched for TCRs annotated for CMV, EBV and SARS-CoV-2, and TCRs annotated for more than one antigen were excluded. TCRdb cleaned the public reads at Q25 with fastp, built clones with MiXCR and kept in-frame beta chains. Rows with one shared CDR3 protein collapse into an entry with the most common genes and DNA. The V and J calls here are based on TCRdb, not the publication. Across this sample there are roughly 26,000 distinct CDR3 sequences, with less than 6.5% seen only once. The ten top clones hold under 4.5% of the sample.

This specimen comes from a study of early T cells in non-severe SARS-CoV-2 infection (dated by TCRdb to the early 2020s). Regarding the research as a whole: TCR sequencing used bulk RNA from unsorted whole blood, so alpha and beta chains could not be paired.

This was a case-control study nested in a cohort of healthcare workers in London, UK, who had nasopharyngeal swab PCR tests and blood samples taken every week. Healthcare workers were enrolled in the week of the UK lockdown, from 23 to 31 March 2020, and were followed every week for up to roughly 15 weeks. V and J are truncated by 1 base and 1 base respectively, leaving an intervening sequence of 16 bases. The CDR3 measures 17 amino acids from cysteine to phenylalanine. Of all the DNA, just the CDR3 is kept, 51 bases in frame from base 1. According to the germline V gene, CDR1 reads SGHTA and CDR2 reads FQGNSA. Broad study findings and their caveats: VDJdb matching was skewed toward anti-spike CD8 responses and likely underestimated virus-specific expansions, missing private and CD4 specificities.

The sequence came from an adult who was a healthcare worker with PCR-confirmed SARS-CoV-2 infection or an uninfected control (not recorded which). What was sequenced was whole blood. The V and J genes are TRBV7-2 and TRBJ1-1, and TRBD1 may be the D gene, going by 5 matching bases. The CDR3 region has the sequence CASSLGAGYGWNTEAFF. The DNA sequence is TGTGCCAGCAGCTTAGGGGCAGGGTACGGATGGAACACTGAAGCTTTCTTT.